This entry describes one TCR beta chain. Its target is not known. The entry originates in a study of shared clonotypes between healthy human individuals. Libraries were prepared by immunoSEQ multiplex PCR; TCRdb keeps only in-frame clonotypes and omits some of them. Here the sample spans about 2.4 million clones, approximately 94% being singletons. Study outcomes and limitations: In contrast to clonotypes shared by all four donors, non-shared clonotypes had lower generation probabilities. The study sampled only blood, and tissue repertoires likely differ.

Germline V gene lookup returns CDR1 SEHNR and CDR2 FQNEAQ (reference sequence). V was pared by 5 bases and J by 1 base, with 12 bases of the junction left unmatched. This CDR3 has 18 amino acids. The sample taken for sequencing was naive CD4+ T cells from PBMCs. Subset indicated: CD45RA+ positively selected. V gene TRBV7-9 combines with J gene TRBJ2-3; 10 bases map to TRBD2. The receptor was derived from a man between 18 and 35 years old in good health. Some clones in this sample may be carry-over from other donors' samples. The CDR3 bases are TGTGCCAGCAGCCACATCGCTAGCGGGAGTGGGGGCACAGATACGCAGTATTTT. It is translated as CASSHIASGSGGTDTQYF.